This paragraph reports one T cell receptor (beta chain). The antigen remains undetermined. This record belongs to a study of CD4 T cells in relation to SARS-CoV-2 and coronaviruses. Study context: ViraFEST: approximately 10-day antigen culture of PBMCs, then TCR beta CDR3 sequencing. Study-wide points: Roughly 65% of donors had memory CD4+ clonotypes crossrecognizing SARS-CoV-2 and common cold coronavirus spike.

The CDR3 loop spans 15 amino acids. The J segment lost 6 bases and the V segment lost 5 bases, leaving 6 bases of the junction unmatched. Germline V lookup: CDR1 SGHNT, CDR2 YYREEE (reference sequence). Clones were sequenced by immunoSEQ multiplex PCR, and TCRdb holds only the in-frame ones, with some missing. This table has about 47,000 clones, approximately 80% appearing once. The V call is TRBV5-4, the J call TRBJ2-1, with 12 positions matching TRBD2. Sequenced: naive CD4+ T cells from PBMCs, cultured in vitro. The subset is: naive CD4+ T cells isolated by negative enrichment. This sequence originates from an adult with COVID-19. CDR3 sequence (DNA): TGTGCCAGCAGTAGGACTAGCGGGGCTGCCAATGAGCAGTTCTTC. This sequence encodes CASSRTSGAANEQFF.